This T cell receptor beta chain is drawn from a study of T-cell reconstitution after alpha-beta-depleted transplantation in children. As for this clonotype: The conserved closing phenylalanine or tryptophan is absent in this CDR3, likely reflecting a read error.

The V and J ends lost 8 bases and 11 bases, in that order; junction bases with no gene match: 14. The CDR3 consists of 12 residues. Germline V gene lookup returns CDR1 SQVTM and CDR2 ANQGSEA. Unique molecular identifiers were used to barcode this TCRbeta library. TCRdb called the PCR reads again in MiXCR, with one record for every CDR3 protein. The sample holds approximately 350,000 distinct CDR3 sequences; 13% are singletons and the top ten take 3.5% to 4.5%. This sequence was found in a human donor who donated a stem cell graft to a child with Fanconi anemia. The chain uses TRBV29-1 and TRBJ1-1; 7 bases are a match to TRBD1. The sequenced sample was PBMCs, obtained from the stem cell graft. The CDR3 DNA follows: TGCAGCACCGCGGGTCCTACAGGGGCGGCTTTCTGT. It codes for CSTAGPTGAAFC.